This TCR beta chain was observed in a study of cytomegalovirus exposure and HLA in healthy donors. General study points: When presence/absence was analysed, sequencing depth was taken to be roughly uniform across donors. As a later analysis showed, a missense DCLRE1C variant was linked to trimming of TCR beta V- and J-genes. CMV serostatus was the sole immune exposure information available.

PCR employed 60 Vbeta and 13 Jbeta primers. Using immunoSEQ multiplex PCR, the repertoire was profiled, and TCRdb retains in-frame clones only, with some absent. In the table there are some 130,000 clones, approximately 80% of which are singletons. The CDR3 is 15 amino acids. CDR1 is MNHEY, CDR2 SVGAGI, per germline. J was trimmed by 5 bases and V by 0 bases; bases with no gene match: 5. Remarks on this clone: Its antigen remains unknown.

The chain recombines TRBV6-5 with TRBJ1-1; 8 nucleotides align to TRBD1. This clonotype was sampled from a middle-aged woman in good health and CMV-seropositive. The material sequenced was PBMCs. Here the CDR3 DNA reads TGTGCCAGCAGTTACTCCCCAGGGGGCGCAACTGAAGCTTTCTTT. This sequence encodes CASSYSPGGATEAFF.